Below are 14 T cell receptor beta chains sequenced from a single sample in a study of T cell responses to AZD1222 COVID-19 vaccine (dated by TCRdb to the early 2020s). The method was the immunoSEQ multiplex PCR assay. The source is immuneACCESS, and TCRdb retained only in-frame sequences with V and J called. Part of the clones is not carried over; for the studies checked, unresolved V genes explain less than half of this, and the remainder is unexplained. Across this sample there are 150,000 to 200,000 clones, with around nine tenths seen only once. Of the sample, approximately 3% falls within the top ten clones. Read against the paper, the sample's time point label means: baseline before first vaccination. The sequencing used peripheral blood, collected on day 0 of AZD1222 vaccination. Receptors originate from an adult in good health.

The V and J genes are TRBV3-1 (or the pseudogene TRBV3-2) and TRBJ1-6; tentative D call: TRBD1 (6 bases). The germline V gene has CDR1 LGHDT and CDR2 YNNKEL (reference sequence). V lost 2 bases and J 11 bases, leaving 13 bases between the germline ends. CDR3 length: 14 amino acids. The CDR3 region has the DNA TGTGCCAGCAGCCAAACCGGGACATCGACACCCCTCCACTTT. This sequence encodes CASSQTGTSTPLHF.

The CDR3 region has the DNA TGTGCCAGCAGCTTAGGGCACCAACCTAGCACAGATACGCAGTATTTT. It specifies CASSLGHQPSTDTQYF. The chain combines TRBV7-2 with TRBJ2-3; D gene uncertain. The V end was cut by 1 base, the J end by 0 bases, with 11 bases between. The germline CDR1 and CDR2 sequences are SGHTA and FQGNSA. This CDR3 has 16 residues.

The chain couples TRBV7-2 to TRBJ2-1; TRBD2 aligns across 10 bases. J was trimmed by 5 bases and V by 2 bases; bases with no gene match: 3. The CDR3 has 15 amino acids. The germline gives CDR1 SGHTA, CDR2 FQGNSA. The CDR3 protein is CASSLTSGTHNEQFF. Written as DNA, the CDR3 is TGTGCCAGCAGCTTAACTAGCGGGACGCACAATGAGCAGTTCTTC.

The chain uses TRBV7-9 and TRBJ2-5; D ambiguous. The CDR3 runs to 10 residues. Trimming stripped 9 bases from V and 6 bases from J, with 8 bases between. The germline gives CDR1 SEHNR, CDR2 FQNEAQ (reference sequence). In nucleotides, the CDR3 is TGTGCCAGGCCGAGGAAGACCCAGTACTTC. It specifies CARPRKTQYF.

This sequence joins TRBV7-2 and TRBJ2-7; D uncertain. Trimming removed 6 bases at V and 5 bases at J, with 8 bases between. The CDR3 consists of 11 residues. Germline CDR1 reads SGHTA; CDR2 reads FQGNSA. The CDR3 DNA sequence: TGTGCCAGCAGAAACTTGAACGAGCAGTACTTC. Protein product: CASRNLNEQYF. The whole variable domain, remainder taken from reference TRBV7-2 and TRBJ2-7, is GAGVSQSPSNKVTEKGKDVELRCDPISGHTALYWYRQSLGQGLEFLIYFQGNSAPDKSGLPSDRFSAERTGGSVSTLTIQRTQQEDSAVYLCASRNLNEQYFGPGTRLTVT.

The chain uses TRBV7-8 and TRBJ2-1; perhaps TRBD1 as D (5 bases). The V end was cut by 5 bases, the J end by 12 bases, with 14 bases between. The length of the CDR3 is 12 residues. CDR1 is SGHVS, CDR2 FQNEAQ, per germline. The CDR3 loop reads CASSPPKGVQFF. The CDR3 DNA sequence: TGTGCCAGCAGCCCCCCGAAAGGGGTGCAGTTCTTC.

The J gene is TRBJ1-4, the V gene TRBV7-2; D is unclear. There are 15 residues in the CDR3. The V gene lost 1 base and the J gene lost 5 bases, with 11 bases spanning the gap. Germline V CDR1 and CDR2: SGHTA, FQGNSA. CDR3: CASSLGRFKNEKLFF. The CDR3, as DNA: TGTGCCAGCAGCTTAGGGCGGTTCAAGAATGAAAAACTGTTTTTT.

The CDR3 coding sequence is TGTGCCAGCAGCGATCTGGGGGCAACTAATGAAAAACTGTTTTTT. It yields the protein CASSDLGATNEKLFF. The genes are TRBV2 and TRBJ1-4, with D perhaps TRBD1 (5 bases). The V end was cut by 6 bases, the J end by 0 bases, with 11 bases between. CDR1 and CDR2 from the germline V gene are SNHLY and FYNNEI. There are 15 residues in the CDR3. Supplemented by reference TRBV2 and TRBJ1-4, the full variable domain reads EPEVTQTPSHQVTQMGQEVILRCVPISNHLYFYWYRQILGQKVEFLVSFYNNEISEKSEIFDDQFSVERPDGSNFTLKIRSTKLEDSAMYFCASSDLGATNEKLFFGSGTQLSVL.

This clone has only one observation. This chain connects TRBV3-1 (or the pseudogene TRBV3-2) to TRBJ2-3; no clear D. The CDR3 spans 14 residues. CDR1 is LGHDT, CDR2 YNNKEL, per germline (reference sequence). V shed 4 bases and J shed 6 bases, with 14 bases lying between them. The CDR3 spells CASSPGTARDTQYF. CDR3 DNA sequence: TGTGCCAGCAGCCCGGGCACGGCCCGGGATACGCAGTATTTT.

The chain links TRBV10-3 to TRBJ1-1; TRBD1 might be the D (6 bases). Germline V lookup: CDR1 ENHRY, CDR2 SYGVKD. Trimming cost V 6 bases and J 2 bases, with 10 bases left between them. The CDR3 spans 13 residues. The DNA for the CDR3 is TGTGCCATCAGCAGGACAGAAAACACTGAAGCTTTCTTT. As protein: CAISRTENTEAFF.

V gene TRBV19 combines with J gene TRBJ1-2; perhaps TRBD1 as D (5 bases). The CDR3 has 15 amino acids. Germline assignment: CDR1 LNHDA and CDR2 SQIVND (reference sequence). V shed 1 base and J shed 8 bases, with 17 bases lying between them. In DNA, the CDR3 is TGTGCCAGTAGTATAGGAGGGGCGTCTATGTTGGGCTACACCTTC. It specifies CASSIGGASMLGYTF.

V is TRBV4-3 and J is TRBJ1-2, with 10 positions matching TRBD1. The CDR3 extends over 13 amino acids. The V gene end was trimmed by 3 bases and the J gene end by 7 bases; junction bases not matched to a gene: 2. Germline V gene data show CDR1 as LGHNA and CDR2 as YSLEER. CDR3 bases: TGCGCCAGCAGCCAGGACAGGGGGGGTGGCTACACCTTC. Protein product: CASSQDRGGGYTF.

The rearrangement uses TRBV19 and TRBJ2-7; D not certain. CDR3 length: 10 amino acids. Germline CDR1 and CDR2: LNHDA and SQIVND (reference sequence). Between the trimmed V and J ends, which lost 8 bases and 0 bases, there was a span of 2 bases. CDR3 coding DNA: TGTGCCAGTTCCTCCTACGAGCAGTACTTC. Its protein product is CASSSYEQYF.

J is TRBJ1-1 and V is TRBV18; unclear D gene. The germline V gene has CDR1 KGHSH and CDR2 LQKENI. V dropped 2 bases and J dropped 2 bases, with 9 bases sitting between them. This CDR3 has 14 amino acids. In DNA, the CDR3 is TGTGCCAGCTCACCAAATTCAGCCAACACTGAAGCTTTCTTT. It yields the protein CASSPNSANTEAFF.